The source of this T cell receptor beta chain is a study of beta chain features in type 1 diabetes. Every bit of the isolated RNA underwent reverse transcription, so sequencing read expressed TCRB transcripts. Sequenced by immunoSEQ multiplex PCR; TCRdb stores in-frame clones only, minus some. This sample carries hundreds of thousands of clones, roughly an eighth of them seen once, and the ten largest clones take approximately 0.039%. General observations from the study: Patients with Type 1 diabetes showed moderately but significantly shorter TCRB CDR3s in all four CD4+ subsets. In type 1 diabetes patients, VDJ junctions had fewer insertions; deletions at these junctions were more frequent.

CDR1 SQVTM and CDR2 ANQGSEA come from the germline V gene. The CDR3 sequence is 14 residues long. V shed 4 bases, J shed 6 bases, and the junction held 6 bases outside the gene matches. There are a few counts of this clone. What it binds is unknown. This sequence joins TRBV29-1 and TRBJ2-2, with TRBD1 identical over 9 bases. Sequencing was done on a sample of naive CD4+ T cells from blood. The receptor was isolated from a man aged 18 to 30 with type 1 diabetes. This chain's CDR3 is CSVVGQGNAGELFF. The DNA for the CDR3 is TGCAGCGTTGTGGGACAGGGTAACGCCGGGGAGCTGTTTTTT.